Following are 24 T cell receptor beta chains from one sample sequenced in a study of Tregs in tolerant kidney transplant recipients. The nonmyeloablative bone marrow transplants came from related graft donors, with transient mixed chimerism. Sequencing was performed with immunoSEQ multiplex PCR; in TCRdb, only in-frame clones are kept and a portion is missing. This table has about 50,000 clones, approximately 89% appearing once. Sequences were derived from CD8+ T cells from blood (PBMCs), sampled 12 months after the transplant. These receptor sequences come from a human patient who received a combined kidney and bone marrow transplant. Some T cells may originate from the graft donor.

The chain links TRBV27 to TRBJ2-2; D may be TRBD2 (5 bases). Trimming removed 3 bases at V and 6 bases at J, with 20 bases between. Germline-derived CDR1 and CDR2 are MNHEY and SMNVEV (reference sequence). CDR3 size: 17 residues. The CDR3 sequence: CASSFIGHVEVSGELFF. CDR3 nucleotide sequence: TGTGCCAGCAGTTTTATTGGCCACGTGGAGGTCTCCGGGGAGCTGTTTTTT.

There are a few counts of this clone. This chain links TRBV10-3 with TRBJ1-2; weak D call: TRBD1 (6 bases). CDR3 length: 12 residues. V was pared by 8 bases and J by 3 bases, with 10 bases between. The germline V gene has CDR1 ENHRY and CDR2 SYGVKD. The CDR3 here is CAISTGYYGYTF. CDR3 bases: TGTGCCATCTCGACAGGATACTATGGCTACACCTTC.

V usage is TRBV27 and J usage is TRBJ1-6; TRBD1 matches 8 bases. The CDR3 contains 11 residues. The germline CDR1 and CDR2 sequences are MNHEY and SMNVEV (reference sequence). With 5 bases clipped from V and 13 bases from J, the junction kept 1 base outside the gene matches. Here the CDR3 reads CASSTGGPLHF. As DNA, the CDR3 is TGTGCCAGCAGTACAGGGGGGCCCCTCCACTTT.

The chain joins TRBV7-8 to TRBJ2-5; tentatively, D is TRBD2 (5 bases). Per the germline V gene, CDR1 is SGHVS and CDR2 is FQNEAQ. V was shortened by 4 bases and J by 5 bases, with 11 bases between the two germline ends. This CDR3 contains 13 residues. In nucleotides, the CDR3 is TGTGCCAGCAGCTACGAGGGCAGTGAGACCCAGTACTTC. Its protein is CASSYEGSETQYF. The complete variable domain, with remaining parts taken from reference TRBV7-8 and TRBJ2-5, reads GAGVSQSPRYKVAKRGQDVALRCDPISGHVSLFWYQQALGQGPEFLTYFQNEAQLDKSGLPSDRFFAERPEGSVSTLKIQRTQQEDSAVYLCASSYEGSETQYFGPGTRLLVL.

Details on this clone: This sample includes further DNA sequences coding for the same CDR3. The rearrangement joins TRBV27 to TRBJ1-5, with a tentative D call TRBD1 (6 bases). CDR3 length: 14 amino acids. Germline V gives CDR1 MNHEY, CDR2 SMNVEV (reference sequence). Trimming removed 2 bases at V and 1 base at J, with 6 bases between. As DNA, the CDR3 is TGTGCCAGCAGTTTAAGGGGGAGCAATCAGCCCCAGCATTTT. It specifies CASSLRGSNQPQHF.

The chain is built from TRBV7-9 and TRBJ1-4; 9 bases align to TRBD1. This CDR3 contains 14 residues. Germline V gene data show CDR1 as SEHNR and CDR2 as FQNEAQ (reference sequence). The trim removed 6 bases at V and 7 bases at J, leaving 6 bases unmatched. CDR3 sequence (DNA): TGTGCCAGCAGGTTGGGACAGGGCGGTGAAAAACTGTTTTTT. This gives the protein CASRLGQGGEKLFF.

The CDR3, as DNA: TGTGCCAGCAGTTTTGGGCGGGCAGCCTTGAACACTGAAGCTTTCTTT. This codes for CASSFGRAALNTEAFF. This chain links TRBV28 with TRBJ1-1; D is ambiguous. Per germline, CDR1 MDHEN and CDR2 SYDVKM. This CDR3 region has 16 residues. The V end lost 3 bases, the J end lost 0 bases, and 14 bases lay between the germline ends. The full variable domain, in which reference TRBV28 and TRBJ1-1 provide the parts outside the CDR3, is DVKVTQSSRYLVKRTGEKVFLECVQDMDHENMFWYRQDPGLGLRLIYFSYDVKMKEKGDIPEGYSVSREKKERFSLILESASTNQTSMYLCASSFGRAALNTEAFFGQGTRLTVV.

The chain recombines TRBV10-3 with TRBJ2-7; D perhaps matches TRBD2 (6 bases). The CDR3 length is 16 residues. CDR1 ENHRY and CDR2 SYGVKD come from the germline V gene. The V end was cut by 4 bases, the J end by 0 bases, with 16 bases between. The CDR3 region has the DNA TGTGCCATCAGTGCCCATCCTAGCGACCCCTCCTACGAGCAGTACTTC. Its translation: CAISAHPSDPSYEQYF.

The rearrangement uses TRBV15 and TRBJ2-5; 8 nucleotides align to TRBD1. Germline lookup yields CDR1 LNHNV and CDR2 YYDKDF (reference sequence). This CDR3 spans 14 amino acids. J was trimmed by 4 bases and V by 3 bases; bases with no gene match: 4. DNA for the CDR3: TGTGCCACCAGCAGGGACAGGGACGGAGAGACCCAGTACTTC. Translation: CATSRDRDGETQYF.

V usage is TRBV11-3 and J usage is TRBJ2-2, with D uncertain. Germline V gives CDR1 SGHNT, CDR2 YENEEA. This CDR3 region has 14 residues. Trimming removed 4 bases from V and 4 bases from J, with 10 bases in between. The CDR3 reads CASSSYSGTGELFF. DNA for the CDR3: TGTGCCAGCAGCTCTTACAGTGGCACCGGGGAGCTGTTTTTT.

The CDR3, as DNA: TGTGCCAGCAGTTACGGAGGTGGTACGCAGTATTTT. Translated: CASSYGGGTQYF. The chain employs TRBV6-5 and TRBJ2-3; tentatively, D is TRBD2 (5 bases). V lost 2 bases and J lost 8, with 8 bases in between. Germline CDR1 is MNHEY and CDR2 is SVGAGI. The CDR3 is 12 residues long.

V gene TRBV7-8 combines with J gene TRBJ1-2; possibly TRBD1 for D (5 bases). V was trimmed by 1 base and J by 6 bases, leaving 9 bases between them. Germline CDR1 and CDR2: SGHVS and FQNEAQ. The CDR3 has 13 amino acids. The CDR3 region has the DNA TGTGCCAGCAGCTTAGGACAGTTCCATGGCTACACCTTC. It yields the protein CASSLGQFHGYTF.

The genes are TRBV14 and TRBJ2-7; D is perhaps TRBD2 (5 bases). In germline, CDR1 is SGHDN, CDR2 FVKESK. V dropped 3 bases and J dropped 7 bases, with 13 bases sitting between them. The CDR3 has 13 amino acids. CDR3 sequence (DNA): TGTGCCAGCAGCCAGATCTACGGGGTTGAGCAGTACTTC. The encoded protein is CASSQIYGVEQYF.

This chain uses TRBV5-6 with TRBJ2-1; D might be TRBD1 (7 bases). The CDR3 is made up of 16 amino acids. The V end was cut by 0 bases, the J end by 5 bases, with 15 bases between. The germline V gene encodes CDR1 SGHDT and CDR2 YYEEEE. Here the CDR3 DNA reads TGTGCCAGCAGCTTGGCCCTCAGGGGGGTCCACAATGAGCAGTTCTTC. It translates to CASSLALRGVHNEQFF.

V gene TRBV5-8 combines with J gene TRBJ2-7; D not resolved. Germline V gene lookup returns CDR1 SGHTS and CDR2 YDEGEE. This CDR3 contains 11 residues. Trimming took 3 bases from V and 4 from J, leaving 5 bases between them. The CDR3 protein is CASSSSYEQYF. The CDR3 DNA reads as TGTGCCAGCAGCTCTTCTTACGAGCAGTACTTC.

The chain couples TRBV9 to TRBJ1-6; the match to TRBD1 covers 7 bases. This CDR3 has 14 amino acids. Per the germline V gene, CDR1 is SGDLS and CDR2 is YYNGEE. V dropped 0 bases and J dropped 7; count of bases not matched to a gene: 1. The CDR3 region is CASSVEGQNSPLHF. For the CDR3, the DNA is TGTGCCAGCAGCGTAGAGGGACAGAATTCACCCCTCCACTTT.

V gene TRBV5-6 combines with J gene TRBJ2-1; D is unresolved. This CDR3 is 11 amino acids long. Germline assignment: CDR1 SGHDT and CDR2 YYEEEE. The V gene lost 4 bases and the J gene lost 7 bases, with 6 bases spanning the gap. The CDR3 sequence: CASSIYNEQFF. DNA for the CDR3: TGTGCCAGCAGCATATATAATGAGCAGTTCTTC.

This chain connects TRBV2 to TRBJ1-2, with a tentative D call TRBD1 (5 bases). This CDR3 contains 17 residues. CDR1 and CDR2 (germline): SNHLY, FYNNEI. The V and J ends lost 1 base and 3 bases respectively, with 18 bases between them. The CDR3 here is CASSEGAGGFGDYGYTF. The CDR3 DNA sequence: TGTGCCAGCAGTGAAGGGGCGGGGGGGTTTGGAGACTATGGCTACACCTTC.

This clone showed up just a few times. The chain joins TRBV6-4 to TRBJ2-3, with a weak D call TRBD1 (6 bases). Germline values: CDR1 MRHNA, CDR2 SNTAGT. The CDR3 totals 15 residues. V was trimmed by 4 bases and J by 2 bases, leaving 13 bases between them. CDR3 protein: CASSGGGGTTDTQYF. CDR3 nucleotides: TGTGCCAGCAGTGGAGGGGGTGGGACCACAGATACGCAGTATTTT.

V usage is TRBV21-1 and J usage is TRBJ2-1; no check of the table's D call, TRBD1, against the DNA was made. TRBV21-1 is reported as a pseudogene. The CDR3 runs 17 residues. CDR3 nucleotide sequence: TGTGCCAGCAGCAAAGGTCTGGGACAGGGGGTTTATAGTGAGCAGTTCTTC. Protein sequence: CASSKGLGQGVYSEQFF.

Written as DNA, the CDR3 is TGTGCCAGCAGCTCGAAGGGACAGGCAGCGAACACCGGGGAGCTGTTTTTT. Amino acids: CASSSKGQAANTGELFF. The rearrangement joins TRBV7-9 to TRBJ2-2; 8 nucleotides agree with TRBD1. This CDR3 has 17 amino acids. Germline V lookup: CDR1 SEHNR, CDR2 FQNEAQ (reference sequence). With V trimmed by 4 bases and J by 0 bases, 7 bases remained unmatched.

The chain uses TRBV4-3 and TRBJ2-1, with D unclear. The CDR3 sequence is 13 residues long. The germline V and J ends were trimmed by 2 bases and 8 bases, with 10 bases remaining between them. Germline loops: CDR1 LGHNA, CDR2 YSLEER. The CDR3 reads CASSQPPRDEQFF. CDR3 nucleotides: TGCGCCAGCAGCCAACCCCCCCGGGATGAGCAGTTCTTC.

The chain joins TRBV6-6 to TRBJ1-4; the D gene is possibly TRBD1 (5 bases). CDR3 length equals 16 residues. The V end was cut by 6 bases, the J end by 3 bases, with 17 bases between. The germline gives CDR1 MNHNY, CDR2 SVGAGI (reference sequence). The CDR3 nucleotides are TGTGCCAGCAGGACCAGGATGGGGCTGGCTAATGAAAAACTGTTTTTT. This gives the protein CASRTRMGLANEKLFF.

By its share, this clone is medium-sized. The chain couples TRBV7-9 to TRBJ1-5; D gene uncertain. The CDR3 is 16 residues long. Germline CDR1 SEHNR, CDR2 FQNEAQ (reference sequence). Deletions cut 0 bases from V and 6 bases from J, with 15 bases between. The CDR3 protein is CASSLAAYGESQPQHF. CDR3 sequence (DNA): TGTGCCAGCAGCTTAGCAGCCTATGGAGAGAGTCAGCCCCAGCATTTT. The full variable domain, its missing parts supplied by reference TRBV7-9 and TRBJ1-5, is DTGVSQNPRHKITKRGQNVTFRCDPISEHNRLYWYRQTLGQGPEFLTYFQNEAQLEKSRLLSDRFSAERPKGSFSTLEIQRTEQGDSAMYLCASSLAAYGESQPQHFGDGTRLSIL.